Sequencing of this TCR beta chain was carried out in a study of molecular identifiers for immune sequencing clone quantification listed by TCRdb under 2018. Regarding the complete study: For a replicate experiment, the RNA from either approximately 20,000 or 100,000 naive CD8 T cells was divided into five aliquots, and four of those aliquots went on to sequencing. This methods study used CD8 T cells to benchmark TCR RNA copy counting and molecular-identifier clustering-based TCR repertoire sequencing (MIDCIRS). Broad study findings and their caveats: In CMV-specific effector cells, over 97% of molecules were held by clones above 20 RNA copies, whereas under 1% of molecules were held by such clones in naive cells. Modeling gave roughly 2.9 recovered TCR RNA copies per cell versus approximately 11 by digital PCR, implying approximately 30% capture efficiency. A single cell's worth of spiked-in Jurkat TCR RNA was reported detectable even among 750,000 to 1,000,000 naive CD8 T cells. Identical TCR molecules sharing a barcode could cause highly expanded clone sizes to be underestimated. When barcode sub-clustering was omitted, TCR diversity was inflated by chimeric consensus sequences, with chimeras reaching as high as 47%. The naive libraries included spiked-in Jurkat TCR RNA (around 9 copies' worth), and this RNA is not part of the donor repertoire.

Libraries came from PCR. Sequencing used an Illumina HiSeq 4000. Bulk TCR libraries were generated as previously described, with the TCR primers listed in Table S5 used. Purification of total RNA was performed with the Qiagen AllPrep DNA/RNA kit. Before analysis, reads from multiple sequencing runs of the same library were pooled. Under the source paper's analysis protocol: Reads were retained only if their TCR constant sequence matched exactly, and those retained reads were trimmed to 150 nt and grouped according to their 12-nt molecular barcodes. Reads within each barcode group were sub-clustered using a 15% Levenshtein threshold, and quality-weighted consensus sequences were constructed for each RNA molecule. Non-functional sequences were discarded, and so were lower-count sequences lying one edit away from another sequence. Based on fitting two negative binomial distributions, any barcode sub-cluster with under 20% of the maximum read count was discarded. The public reads were reanalyzed by TCRdb: fastp trimming at Q25, MiXCR alignment, in-frame beta chains only. CDR3 protein sequences are deduplicated, and each keeps its most common genes and DNA. The V and J calls follow TCRdb's processing rather than the paper's. For this sample there are 400,000 to 600,000 distinct CDR3 sequences; about 22% appear just once. In total, the top ten clones hold more than 0.8% of the sample.

Naive CD8 T cell libraries were made from roughly 21,000 to 960,000 sorted cells using 10%, 30% or 50% of purified RNA. Naive CD8 T cells were FACS-sorted as CD8+CD4-CCR7+CD45RA+ on a BD FACSAria II into RLT Plus buffer. Approximately 9 TCR copies' worth of Jurkat RNA were spiked into roughly 17,000-1,100,000 naive CD8 T cell samples to test detection sensitivity. CD8 T cells were enriched with RosetteSep CD8+ T Cell Enrichment Cocktail and Ficoll-Paque, followed by ACK red cell lysis. This clonotype was seen repeatedly, ten times or more. Its cognate antigen has yet to be identified. Qualities for individual bases were not recorded, and no much larger clone is one base off. Here V drops 5 bases and J drops 1 base, and the junction holds 4 bases not matched to any gene. The CDR3 has 15 amino acids, counting the end cysteine and phenylalanine. The CDR3 DNA has 45 bases and is translated from base 1. CDR1 and CDR2 are read off the germline V gene (reference sequence) as SEHNR and FQNEAQ.

Recombination linked TRBV7-9 to TRBJ2-2; 7 junctional bases match TRBD2. Sequenced: naive CD8+ T cells from blood, with Jurkat cell RNA spiked in. What the cell subset or site label conveys for this sample: FACS-sorted CD8+CD4-CCR7+CD45RA+ naive T cells. The source is a human donor in good health. Some libraries in this study had Jurkat cell RNA spiked in. The CDR3 region: CASSLQRENTGELFF. The nucleotide sequence reads as follows: TGTGCCAGCAGCCTACAGCGGGAGAACACCGGGGAGCTGTTTTTT. The reference TRBV7-9 and TRBJ2-2 proteins fill in what lies around the CDR3, so the full variable domain reads DTGVSQNPRHKITKRGQNVTFRCDPISEHNRLYWYRQTLGQGPEFLTYFQNEAQLEKSRLLSDRFSAERPKGSFSTLEIQRTEQGDSAMYLCASSLQRENTGELFFGEGSRLTVL.